This T cell receptor (beta chain) was observed in a study of cytomegalovirus exposure and HLA in healthy donors. The PCR used 60 Vbeta and 13 Jbeta primers. TCRdb's table, derived via immunoSEQ multiplex PCR, lists solely in-frame clones and lacks some. The table records 75,000 to 100,000 clones, roughly 70% of them present only once. In regard to this clone: Its antigen is unknown. This CDR3 is also generated by other DNA sequences in the sample.

CDR1 is MNHEY, CDR2 SMNVEV, per germline (reference sequence). This CDR3 has 13 residues. The trim removed 5 bases at V and 3 bases at J, leaving 2 bases unmatched. The study's findings and limits: Presence/absence results assume similar sequencing depth per donor, which may not hold. When a later analysis compared HLA-associated TCR beta chains with equally common others, the HLA-associated chains turned out to be more clonally expanded and to have lower generation probabilities.

The rearrangement links TRBV27 to TRBJ2-7; 9 bases agree with TRBD1. This clonotype originated in a male donor in good health and CMV-seronegative. Specimen: PBMCs. CDR3 region: CASSPGQGYEQYF. The CDR3 bases are TGTGCCAGCAGTCCGGGACAGGGCTACGAGCAGTACTTC.